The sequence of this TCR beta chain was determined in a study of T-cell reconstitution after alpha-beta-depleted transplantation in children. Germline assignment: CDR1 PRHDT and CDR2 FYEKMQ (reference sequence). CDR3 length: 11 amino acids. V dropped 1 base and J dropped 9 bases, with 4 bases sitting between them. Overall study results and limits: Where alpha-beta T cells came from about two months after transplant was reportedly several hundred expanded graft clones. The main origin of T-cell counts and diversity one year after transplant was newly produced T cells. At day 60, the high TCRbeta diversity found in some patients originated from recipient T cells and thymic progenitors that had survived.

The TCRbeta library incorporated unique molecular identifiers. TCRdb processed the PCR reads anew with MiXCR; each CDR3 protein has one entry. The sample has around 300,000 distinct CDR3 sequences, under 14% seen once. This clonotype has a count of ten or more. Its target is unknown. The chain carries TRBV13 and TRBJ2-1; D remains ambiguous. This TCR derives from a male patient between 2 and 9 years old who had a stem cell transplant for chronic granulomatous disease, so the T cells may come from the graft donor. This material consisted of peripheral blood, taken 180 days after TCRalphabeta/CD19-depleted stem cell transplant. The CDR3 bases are TGTGCCAGCAGCTTAGTAGGTGAGCAGTTCTTC. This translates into CASSLVGEQFF.